Shown below are 32 T cell receptor beta chains from a single sample sequenced in a study of T cells expressing NK-cell markers. From the 5' RACE reads, TCRdb lists one entry per CDR3 protein and no DNA. The sample holds about 460,000 distinct CDR3 sequences. Source material: blood T cells: a sorted CD56 or NKG2C T cell subset, CD4+ or CD8+ T cells, or bulk PBMC T cells (not recorded which). The receptors were gathered from a woman aged 45-65 years in good health.

The rearrangement joins TRBV24-1 to TRBJ2-7; TCRdb selects TRBD2, and the lack of DNA leaves this call unchecked. This CDR3 region has 16 residues. The germline CDR1 and CDR2 sequences are KGHDR and SFDVKD. This chain's CDR3 is CATSEYTAGEEFEQYF.

This rearrangement joins TRBV20-1 to TRBJ2-2; no DNA is available, so the TRBD1 call from TCRdb remains unchecked. Germline V CDR1 and CDR2: DFQATT, SNEGSKA (reference sequence). The CDR3 runs 12 residues. CDR3 protein: CSARGASLVLFF.

The chain carries TRBV12-3 or TRBV12-4 and TRBJ2-2; absent DNA, TCRdb's TRBD2 call cannot be checked. CDR3 length: 16 residues. The CDR3 region is CASSPGTSGRALELFF.

This rearrangement joins TRBV20-1 to TRBJ2-5; TCRdb's D call, TRBD2, is unchecked because there is no DNA. This CDR3 region has 15 residues. Germline-derived CDR1 and CDR2 are DFQATT and SNEGSKA (reference sequence). The CDR3 sequence: CSASLPQGFQETQYF.

V is TRBV5-5 and J is TRBJ2-2; TCRdb selects TRBD2, and the lack of DNA leaves this call unchecked. The CDR3 length is 19 residues. CDR1 is SGHKS and CDR2 is YYEKEE in the germline V gene (reference sequence). The CDR3 reads CASSLDGVVSSGRARELFF.

This chain uses TRBV27 with TRBJ2-2; no DNA is available, so the TRBD1 call from TCRdb remains unchecked. The V gene's germline CDR1 is MNHEY and CDR2 SMNVEV (reference sequence). The CDR3 runs 15 residues. The CDR3 region is CASEIRGLGTGELFF.

J is TRBJ2-2 and V is TRBV11-3; the TRBD1 assignment by TCRdb is unverifiable without DNA. Germline V gene lookup returns CDR1 SGHNT and CDR2 YENEEA. The CDR3 consists of 18 residues. The CDR3 loop is CASSFGERDSMNTGELFF. The entire variable domain, with the rest obtained from reference TRBV11-3 and TRBJ2-2, is as follows: EAGVVQSPRYKIIEKKQPVAFWCNPISGHNTLYWYLQNLGQGPELLIRYENEEAVDDSQLPKDRFSAERLKGVDSTLKIQPAELGDSAVYLCASSFGERDSMNTGELFFGEGSRLTVL.

This chain joins TRBV12-3 or TRBV12-4 and TRBJ2-3. The CDR3 contains 12 residues. CDR3 sequence reads: CASNRLRDTQYF.

The V call is TRBV5-4, the J call TRBJ1-6. This CDR3 has 16 amino acids. CDR1 SGHNT and CDR2 YYREEE come from the germline V gene (reference sequence). CDR3 sequence reads: CASSLSGLAENSPLHF. The full variable domain, in which reference TRBV5-4 and TRBJ1-6 provide the parts outside the CDR3, is ETGVTQSPTHLIKTRGQQVTLRCSSQSGHNTVSWYQQALGQGPQFIFQYYREEENGRGNFPPRFSGLQFPNYSSELNVNALELDDSALYLCASSLSGLAENSPLHFGNGTRLTVT.

This chain connects TRBV12-3 or TRBV12-4 to TRBJ2-4. CDR3 length equals 12 residues. CDR3 loop: CASSLTPNIQYF.

Here the CDR3 reads CASSLGAAPGGANVLTF. The chain combines TRBV19 with TRBJ2-6; TCRdb returns TRBD1, unconfirmable since there is no DNA. Germline CDR1 and CDR2: LNHDA and SQIVND (reference sequence). The CDR3 runs to 17 residues.

V usage is TRBV29-1 and J usage is TRBJ2-2. The CDR3 spans 13 residues. Germline CDR1 and CDR2: SQVTM and ANQGSEA. CDR3 in amino acids: CSVDHRNPGELFF.

The chain couples TRBV27 to TRBJ1-6. The CDR3 length is 14 residues. CDR1 is MNHEY and CDR2 is SMNVEV in the germline V gene (reference sequence). The CDR3 sequence is CASRDATSNSPLHF.

V gene TRBV6-2 or TRBV6-3 combines with J gene TRBJ2-1; TCRdb picks TRBD2, but there is no DNA to check that call. This CDR3 has 15 amino acids. CDR1 MNHEY and CDR2 SVGEGT come from the germline V gene. CDR3 amino acids: CASSKALAGRGEQFF.

The gene calls are TRBV20-1 and TRBJ2-1; TCRdb proposes TRBD1, but this gene call is untestable without DNA. Germline assignment: CDR1 DFQATT and CDR2 SNEGSKA (reference sequence). This CDR3 is 16 amino acids long. CDR3 protein: CSARGGRLVSYNEQFF.

This chain uses TRBV5-5 with TRBJ2-1; the D gene TCRdb calls, TRBD1, cannot be checked with no DNA. Germline assignment: CDR1 SGHKS and CDR2 YYEKEE (reference sequence). CDR3 length: 19 residues. The CDR3 is CASSLAQPGRRLTYNEQFF. The whole variable domain, remainder taken from reference TRBV5-5 and TRBJ2-1, is DAGVTQSPTHLIKTRGQQVTLRCSPISGHKSVSWYQQVLGQGPQFIFQYYEKEERGRGNFPDRFSARQFPNYSSELNVNALLLGDSALYLCASSLAQPGRRLTYNEQFFGPGTRLTVL.

This chain joins TRBV15 and TRBJ1-2; the D gene TCRdb calls, TRBD1, cannot be checked with no DNA. The CDR3 is 15 residues long. Germline V gives CDR1 LNHNV, CDR2 YYDKDF (reference sequence). CDR3 in amino acids: CATSSYPGAGGGYTF.

The CDR3: CASSSHRGKAGELFF. The rearrangement joins TRBV28 to TRBJ2-2; TCRdb's D call, TRBD1, is unchecked because there is no DNA. The CDR3 covers 15 residues. Germline CDR1 reads MDHEN; CDR2 reads SYDVKM.

The V call is TRBV24-1, the J call TRBJ2-3; TCRdb selects TRBD1, and the lack of DNA leaves this call unchecked. The CDR3 consists of 15 residues. CDR1 and CDR2 (germline): KGHDR, SFDVKD. CDR3 protein: CATSGGTGITDTQYF.

This chain uses TRBV5-1 with TRBJ1-5; TCRdb's D gene call, TRBD1, goes unchecked for lack of DNA. CDR3 length equals 17 residues. CDR1 is SGHRS, CDR2 YFSETQ, per germline. The CDR3 here is CASSLVQGGYSNQPQHF. Supplemented by reference TRBV5-1 and TRBJ1-5, the full variable domain reads KAGVTQTPRYLIKTRGQQVTLSCSPISGHRSVSWYQQTPGQGLQFLFEYFSETQRNKGNFPGRFSGRQFSNSRSEMNVSTLELGDSALYLCASSLVQGGYSNQPQHFGDGTRLSIL.

The chain carries TRBV14 and TRBJ2-1. CDR3 size: 16 residues. Germline CDR1 reads SGHDN; CDR2 reads FVKESK. The CDR3 sequence: CASSQSFLSSYNEQFF. The whole variable domain, remainder taken from reference TRBV14 and TRBJ2-1, is EAGVTQFPSHSVIEKGQTVTLRCDPISGHDNLYWYRRVMGKEIKFLLHFVKESKQDESGMPNNRFLAERTGGTYSTLKVQPAELEDSGVYFCASSQSFLSSYNEQFFGPGTRLTVL.

The genes are TRBV28 and TRBJ2-1. Germline V CDR1 and CDR2: MDHEN, SYDVKM. This CDR3 is 11 amino acids long. CDR3 protein: CASETGYEQFF. The full variable domain, in which reference TRBV28 and TRBJ2-1 provide the parts outside the CDR3, is DVKVTQSSRYLVKRTGEKVFLECVQDMDHENMFWYRQDPGLGLRLIYFSYDVKMKEKGDIPEGYSVSREKKERFSLILESASTNQTSMYLCASETGYEQFFGPGTRLTVL.

The V gene is TRBV6-2 or TRBV6-3, the J gene TRBJ2-2. The CDR3 totals 13 residues. The germline V gene has CDR1 MNHEY and CDR2 SVGEGT. CDR3 residues: CASSRTATGELFF.

The genes are TRBV10-3 and TRBJ2-1; TCRdb reports TRBD2, a call that lacks DNA to check it against. Germline CDR1 and CDR2: ENHRY and SYGVKD. The CDR3 sequence is 15 residues long. CDR3 protein: CAISEGTSWYNEQFF.

The gene calls are TRBV7-8 and TRBJ2-1; TCRdb indicates TRBD1, and absent DNA this call remains unverified. The CDR3 has 16 residues. Germline loops: CDR1 SGHVS, CDR2 FQNEAQ. This CDR3 is CASSLRAPSAPDEQFF.

The CDR3 spells CASSQGFVMNTEAFF. The genes are TRBV4-1 and TRBJ1-1. The CDR3 runs to 15 residues. Germline loops: CDR1 MGHRA, CDR2 YSYEKL.

The chain couples TRBV3-1 to TRBJ1-2; the TRBD1 assignment by TCRdb is unverifiable without DNA. The CDR3 covers 13 residues. The germline V gene has CDR1 LGHDT and CDR2 YNNKEL (reference sequence). The CDR3 sequence is CASSSGQTYGYTF.

The chain recombines TRBV12-3 or TRBV12-4 with TRBJ1-1. The CDR3 spans 13 residues. Here the CDR3 reads CASSLLVRSEAFF.

The rearrangement links TRBV20-1 to TRBJ2-2. CDR3 length: 14 residues. CDR1 and CDR2 (germline): DFQATT, SNEGSKA (reference sequence). The CDR3 sequence: CSARGGSFTGELFF.

This chain uses TRBV3-1 with TRBJ2-7; no DNA is available, so the TRBD2 call from TCRdb remains unchecked. Germline values: CDR1 LGHDT, CDR2 YNNKEL (reference sequence). The CDR3 spans 15 residues. The CDR3 loop is CASASIAGVIYEQYF.

The rearrangement uses TRBV20-1 and TRBJ2-3; lacking DNA, the TRBD1 call made by TCRdb goes unchecked. This CDR3 has 14 amino acids. The germline CDR1 and CDR2 sequences are DFQATT and SNEGSKA (reference sequence). The CDR3 is CSARLGGTGHTQYF.

The genes are TRBV27 and TRBJ1-4; TCRdb's D call of TRBD1 is untestable without DNA. Per germline, CDR1 MNHEY and CDR2 SMNVEV (reference sequence). CDR3 length: 15 residues. The CDR3 sequence: CASSLVTGRVEKLFF. Full variable domain (rest looked up from reference TRBV27 and TRBJ1-4): EAQVTQNPRYLITVTGKKLTVTCSQNMNHEYMSWYRQDPGLGLRQIYYSMNVEVTDKGDVPEGYKVSRKEKRNFPLILESPSPNQTSLYFCASSLVTGRVEKLFFGSGTQLSVL.